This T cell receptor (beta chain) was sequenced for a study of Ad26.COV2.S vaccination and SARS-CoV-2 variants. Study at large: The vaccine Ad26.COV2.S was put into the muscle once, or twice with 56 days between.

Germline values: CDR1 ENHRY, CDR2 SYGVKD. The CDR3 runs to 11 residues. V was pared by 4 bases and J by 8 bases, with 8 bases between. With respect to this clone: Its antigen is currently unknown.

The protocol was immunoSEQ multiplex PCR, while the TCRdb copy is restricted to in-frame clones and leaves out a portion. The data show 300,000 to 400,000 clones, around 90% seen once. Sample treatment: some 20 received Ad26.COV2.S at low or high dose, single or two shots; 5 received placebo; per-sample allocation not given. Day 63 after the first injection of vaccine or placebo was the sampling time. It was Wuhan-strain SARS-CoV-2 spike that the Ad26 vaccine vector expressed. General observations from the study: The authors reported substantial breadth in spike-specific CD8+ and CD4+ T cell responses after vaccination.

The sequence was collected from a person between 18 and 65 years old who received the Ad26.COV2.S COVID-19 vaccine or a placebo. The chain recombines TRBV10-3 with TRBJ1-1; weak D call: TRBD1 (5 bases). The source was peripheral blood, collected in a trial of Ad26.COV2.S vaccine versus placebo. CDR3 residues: CAISGDQEAFF. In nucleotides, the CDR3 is TGTGCCATCAGTGGGGACCAAGAAGCTTTCTTT.